This TCR beta chain emerged from a study of technical replicates of blood from several donors. Here immunoSEQ multiplex PCR was the method, and the copy in TCRdb shows in-frame clones only, minus some. Among about 83,000 clones listed, more than 90% were seen once. Per germline, CDR1 SGDLS and CDR2 YYNGEE. CDR3 length: 20 residues. J lost 4 bases, V lost 0 bases, and 19 bases had no gene match. Sequenced: T cells isolated from PBMCs. This chain joins TRBV9 and TRBJ2-1, with 7 bases fitting TRBD1. The source is a human donor in good health. Here the CDR3 DNA reads TGTGCCAGCAGCGTAGGGACAGGAGCCAACAGATTCTTCAGATACAATGAGCAGTTCTTC. Translation: CASSVGTGANRFFRYNEQFF. Together with reference TRBV9 and TRBJ2-1, the CDR3 gives the full variable domain: DSGVTQTPKHLITATGQRVTLRCSPRSGDLSVYWYQQSLDQGLQFLIQYYNGEERAKGNILERFSAQQFPDLHSELNLSSLELGDSALYFCASSVGTGANRFFRYNEQFFGPGTRLTVL.